Each of the 15 T cell receptor beta chains below was sequenced from the same sample in a study of T cell repertoires in cytomegalovirus infection. MiXCR was run by TCRdb on the reads, yielding one entry per CDR3 protein. The sample lists roughly 920,000 distinct CDR3 sequences, roughly 30% occurring once. These receptors have no known antigen. The sequencing used cultured CD8+ T cells from PBMCs, collected from culture after CMV antigen stimulation. These receptors all come from a human donor in good health (CMV status not recorded). Some clones in this sample may be carry-over from other donors' samples.

In this sample, this clonotype turned up a few times. The chain joins TRBV5-4 to TRBJ1-2; possible D gene TRBD1, 5 bases. The CDR3 has 15 amino acids. Germline-derived CDR1 and CDR2 are SGHNT and YYREEE (reference sequence). Trimming removed 6 bases from V and 11 bases from J, with 26 bases in between. The CDR3 DNA follows: TGTGCCAGCACCATCCGTTCCGGGGGACCCGCCGATTACACCTTC. Translated, it gives CASTIRSGGPADYTF.

The V and J genes are TRBV25-1 and TRBJ2-3, with TRBD2 matching over 8 bases. After removal of 0 bases from V and 3 bases from J, the junction contained 5 bases not matched to a gene. The CDR3 runs 16 residues. CDR1 is MGHDK, CDR2 SYGVNS, per germline. CDR3 in amino acids: CASSEYELAATDTQYF. CDR3 DNA sequence: TGTGCCAGCAGTGAATACGAACTAGCGGCGACAGATACGCAGTATTTT. The full variable domain, with the rest looked up from reference TRBV25-1 and TRBJ2-3, is EADIYQTPRYLVIGTGKKITLECSQTMGHDKMYWYQQDPGMELHLIHYSYGVNSTEKGDLSSESTVSRIRTEHFPLTLESARPSHTSQYLCASSEYELAATDTQYFGPGTRLTVL.

Ten or more counts support this clonotype. The chain carries TRBV6-5 and TRBJ1-2; D remains ambiguous. The CDR3 is 16 residues long. Deletions cut 0 bases from V and 7 bases from J, with 18 bases between. The germline gives CDR1 MNHEY, CDR2 SVGAGI. This CDR3 is CASSYSSGLGVIGYTF. CDR3 nucleotides: TGTGCCAGCAGTTACTCGAGCGGTCTGGGCGTAATTGGCTACACCTTC.

The chain employs TRBV6-5 and TRBJ2-1; no firm D call. V lost 5 bases, J lost 0 bases, and 8 bases lay in between. Per germline, CDR1 MNHEY and CDR2 SVGAGI. The CDR3 covers 14 residues. For the CDR3, the DNA is TGTGCCAGCAGTCAACTGAGCTCCTACAATGAGCAGTTCTTC. Translated: CASSQLSSYNEQFF.

The chain recombines TRBV15 with TRBJ1-4, with D unclear. Germline-derived CDR1 and CDR2 are LNHNV and YYDKDF (reference sequence). V lost 0 bases, J lost 9 bases, and 2 bases lay in between. CDR3 size: 11 residues. The CDR3 loop is CATSRDKKLFF. CDR3 DNA: TGTGCCACCAGCAGAGATAAAAAACTGTTTTTT.

This clonotype showed up many times. The chain carries TRBV7-6 and TRBJ2-1; D remains unclear. The CDR3 is made up of 19 amino acids. Per the germline V gene, CDR1 is SGHVS and CDR2 is FNYEAQ. Trimming shortened V by 1 base and J by 7 bases, and 26 bases separated the two germline ends. The CDR3 bases are TGTGCCAGCAGCTTAGGTGCCAATGGTCTGGACGAAGTAAAAAATGAGCAGTTCTTC. Its translation is CASSLGANGLDEVKNEQFF.

V and J are TRBV27 and TRBJ2-3, with D perhaps matching TRBD2 (5 bases). The CDR3 is made up of 16 amino acids. V dropped 5 bases and J dropped 0 bases, with 15 bases sitting between them. The V gene's germline CDR1 is MNHEY and CDR2 SMNVEV (reference sequence). The CDR3 bases are TGTGCCAGCAGTCCGTTAGGAGGCCCAAGCACAGATACGCAGTATTTT. Amino acids: CASSPLGGPSTDTQYF.

The chain couples TRBV12-5 to TRBJ1-2; D is unclear. V was clipped by 7 bases and J by 5 bases, with 14 bases between them. Germline V gene lookup returns CDR1 LGHNT and CDR2 FRNRAP. The CDR3 contains 13 residues. CDR3 nucleotides: TGTGCTAGTGCCCCGGACGCAGCTTATGGCTACACCTTC. This translates into CASAPDAAYGYTF.

This clonotype was seen at least ten times. The rearrangement joins TRBV7-9 to TRBJ2-7; possibly TRBD1 for D (5 bases). V was shortened by 1 base and J by 7 bases, with 8 bases between the two germline ends. The CDR3 is 12 residues long. Germline values: CDR1 SEHNR, CDR2 FQNEAQ (reference sequence). CDR3 coding DNA: TGTGCCAGCAGCTTAGGACAGTTAGAGCAGTACGTC. Its protein is CASSLGQLEQYV.

CDR3 sequence: CASSPSLGFEAFF. CDR3 sequence (DNA): TGTGCCAGCAGCCCCTCCCTGGGGTTTGAAGCTTTCTTT. The gene calls are TRBV5-6 and TRBJ1-1; D gene uncertain. V was cut by 4 bases and J by 7 bases, with 14 bases left in between. This CDR3 is built from 13 residues. Germline values: CDR1 SGHDT, CDR2 YYEEEE.

This clonotype has just a few counts. The rearrangement joins TRBV7-9 to TRBJ2-1; no clear D gene. The germline CDR1 and CDR2 sequences are SEHNR and FQNEAQ (reference sequence). This CDR3 is built from 13 residues. With 5 bases removed from V and 7 bases from J, the gap between germline ends came to 12 bases. CDR3: CASSRVNTNEQFF. The CDR3 DNA reads as TGTGCCAGCAGCCGGGTGAACACGAATGAGCAGTTCTTC. Looking up the rest from reference TRBV7-9 and TRBJ2-1 gives the full variable domain: DTGVSQNPRHKITKRGQNVTFRCDPISEHNRLYWYRQTLGQGPEFLTYFQNEAQLEKSRLLSDRFSAERPKGSFSTLEIQRTEQGDSAMYLCASSRVNTNEQFFGPGTRLTVL.

The genes are TRBV19 and TRBJ2-1; 10 bases match TRBD2. Trimming removed 6 bases from V and 8 bases from J; junction bases left unmatched: 4. Per the germline V gene, CDR1 is LNHDA and CDR2 is SQIVND (reference sequence). The CDR3 totals 13 residues. The CDR3 is CASRERGGYEQFF. CDR3 sequence (DNA): TGTGCCAGTAGAGAGCGGGGGGGCTATGAGCAGTTCTTC. Together with reference TRBV19 and TRBJ2-1, the CDR3 gives the full variable domain: DGGITQSPKYLFRKEGQNVTLSCEQNLNHDAMYWYRQDPGQGLRLIYYSQIVNDFQKGDIAEGYSVSREKKESFPLTVTSAQKNPTAFYLCASRERGGYEQFFGPGTRLTVL.

The genes are TRBV6-1 and TRBJ2-1, with 11 bases aligning to TRBD2. Trimming cost V 5 bases and J 1 base; bases outside gene matches: 7. In germline, CDR1 is MNHNS, CDR2 SASEGT. The CDR3 has 17 residues. CDR3 nucleotides: TGTGCCAGCAGTAGCCCGGGACTAGCGGCTTCCTACAATGAGCAGTTCTTC. It translates to CASSSPGLAASYNEQFF.

V gene TRBV2 combines with J gene TRBJ2-1; the D is unclear. The CDR3 is 15 residues long. V gave up 5 bases and J gave up 0 bases, with 11 bases separating them. The germline V gene has CDR1 SNHLY and CDR2 FYNNEI. CDR3 nucleotide sequence: TGTGCCAGCAGTAGTACAGCCTTCTCCTACAATGAGCAGTTCTTC. It translates to CASSSTAFSYNEQFF.

This clonotype appeared many times. The J gene is TRBJ2-2, the V gene TRBV28, with D uncertain. The CDR3 is 13 amino acids. V gave up 3 bases and J gave up 3 bases, with 5 bases separating them. Germline-derived CDR1 and CDR2 are MDHEN and SYDVKM. CDR3 DNA: TGTGCCAGCAGTTTTCCTTACACCGGGGAGCTGTTTTTT. Its translation is CASSFPYTGELFF.